The rows below give T cell receptor beta chains drawn from one sample of a study of T cell clones after liver transplantation. Measured with immunoSEQ multiplex PCR; TCRdb has only the in-frame clones, and not every one. The repertoire has roughly 100,000 clones, under 90% of them found once; the top ten carry approximately 3%. Sequenced material: CD4+ T cells from blood, taken 47 months after liver transplant. These receptor sequences come from a human patient who received a liver transplant. Some T cells may possibly be graft donor cells. Both conserved end residues are part of each CDR3. Fields, in order: D gene, V gene, clone size, J gene, CDR3 DNA, CDR3 protein. A D gene is named only where the DNA matches it firmly. Clone size appears in some rows only: once, few, many, or a class for an expanded clone.

D gene: TRBD1; V gene: TRBV19; clone size: medium-sized; J gene: TRBJ2-7; CDR3 DNA: TGTGCCAGTAGTCCCGTTCGGGACAGGGTGAAGAACGAGCAGTACTTC; CDR3 protein: CASSPVRDRVKNEQYF
D gene: .; V gene: TRBV6-6; clone size: .; J gene: TRBJ2-2; CDR3 DNA: TGTGCCAGCTCATTTACGGGGGCCATCGGGGAGCTGTTTTTT; CDR3 protein: CASSFTGAIGELFF
D gene: .; V gene: TRBV12-5; clone size: .; J gene: TRBJ2-1; CDR3 DNA: TGTGCTAGTGGTTTAAACACCTTCAATGAGCAGTTCTTC; CDR3 protein: CASGLNTFNEQFF
D gene: .; V gene: TRBV6-1; clone size: .; J gene: TRBJ1-5; CDR3 DNA: TGTGCCAGCAGTGACAGAAACGATCAGCCCCAGCATTTT; CDR3 protein: CASSDRNDQPQHF
D gene: .; V gene: TRBV7-2; clone size: once; J gene: TRBJ2-2; CDR3 DNA: TGTGCCAGCAGAGGGAGGCAGCGGATCCCCCCCGGGGAGCTGTTTTTT; CDR3 protein: CASRGRQRIPPGELFF
D gene: .; V gene: TRBV6-1; clone size: .; J gene: TRBJ2-7; CDR3 DNA: TGTGCCAGCAGTGAACGACTAGGGCGGTACGAGCAGTACTTC; CDR3 protein: CASSERLGRYEQYF
D gene: TRBD1; V gene: TRBV18; clone size: .; J gene: TRBJ1-2; CDR3 DNA: TGTGCCAGCTCCCCTCAGGGGGCTAACTATGGCTACACCTTC; CDR3 protein: CASSPQGANYGYTF
D gene: TRBD2; V gene: TRBV9; clone size: few; J gene: TRBJ2-1; CDR3 DNA: TGTGCCAGCAGCGTAGAATTCGGACTAGCCCTCAATGAGCAGTTCTTC; CDR3 protein: CASSVEFGLALNEQFF
D gene: TRBD1; V gene: TRBV7-7; clone size: .; J gene: TRBJ2-5; CDR3 DNA: TGTGCCAGCAGCCGGACAGGGGCTGCGGAGACCCAGTACTTC; CDR3 protein: CASSRTGAAETQYF
D gene: TRBD1; V gene: TRBV15; clone size: .; J gene: TRBJ2-1; CDR3 DNA: TGTGCCACCAGCAGAGATCAGCTTCGGGGACAGGGCCCATACAATGAGCAGTTCTTC; CDR3 protein: CATSRDQLRGQGPYNEQFF
D gene: TRBD1; V gene: TRBV18; clone size: .; J gene: TRBJ1-1; CDR3 DNA: TGTGCCAGCTCACCACGGCCAGGGGGAGAGGGCACTGAAGCTTTCTTT; CDR3 protein: CASSPRPGGEGTEAFF
D gene: TRBD1; V gene: TRBV5-1; clone size: .; J gene: TRBJ1-1; CDR3 DNA: TGCGCCAGCAGCCAGGGACAGGGTATATCTGAAGCTTTCTTT; CDR3 protein: CASSQGQGISEAFF
D gene: TRBD1; V gene: TRBV5-4; clone size: few; J gene: TRBJ1-6; CDR3 DNA: TGTGCCAGCAGCCAGGGACAGGATTCACCCCTCCACTTT; CDR3 protein: CASSQGQDSPLHF
D gene: TRBD1; V gene: TRBV27; clone size: .; J gene: TRBJ2-7; CDR3 DNA: TGTGCCAGCAGTTTACAAGGACAGGCCACCTACGAGCAGTACTTC; CDR3 protein: CASSLQGQATYEQYF
D gene: .; V gene: TRBV7-3; clone size: .; J gene: TRBJ2-2; CDR3 DNA: TGTGCCAGCAGCCCATCCCGGGGCAAGACCGGGGAGCTGTTTTTT; CDR3 protein: CASSPSRGKTGELFF
D gene: TRBD1; V gene: TRBV28; clone size: few; J gene: TRBJ1-5; CDR3 DNA: TGTGCCAGCAGTTTAAGAGGGGGCTTCTATCAGCCCCAGCATTTT; CDR3 protein: CASSLRGGFYQPQHF
D gene: TRBD2; V gene: TRBV7-6; clone size: once; J gene: TRBJ2-1; CDR3 DNA: TGTGCCAGCGGTCAGGCGGGAGGTTCCTACAATGAGCAGTTCTTC; CDR3 protein: CASGQAGGSYNEQFF
D gene: TRBD1; V gene: TRBV15; clone size: .; J gene: TRBJ2-2; CDR3 DNA: TGTGCCACCAGCAGGGAAGGGACAGGCACCGGGGAGCTGTTTTTT; CDR3 protein: CATSREGTGTGELFF
D gene: .; V gene: TRBV5-1; clone size: .; J gene: TRBJ1-4; CDR3 DNA: TGCGCCAGCAGCTTGGCCTTTGGGAGGGGTGATGAAAAACTGTTTTTT; CDR3 protein: CASSLAFGRGDEKLFF
D gene: TRBD2; V gene: TRBV27; clone size: .; J gene: TRBJ2-1; CDR3 DNA: TGTGCCAGCAGTAAACTAGCGGGATTCAACAATGAGCAGTTCTTC; CDR3 protein: CASSKLAGFNNEQFF
D gene: .; V gene: TRBV6-5; clone size: few; J gene: TRBJ1-5; CDR3 DNA: TGTGCCAGCAGCGGACAAACTGATCAGCCCCAGCATTTT; CDR3 protein: CASSGQTDQPQHF
D gene: .; V gene: TRBV5-1; clone size: .; J gene: TRBJ1-2; CDR3 DNA: TGCGCCAGCAGCTTGGGGGCAGCAGCTAACTATGGCTACACCTTC; CDR3 protein: CASSLGAAANYGYTF
D gene: .; V gene: TRBV29-1; clone size: .; J gene: TRBJ1-1; CDR3 DNA: TGCAGCGTTGTTCGGGGACGCCACACTGAAGCTTTCTTT; CDR3 protein: CSVVRGRHTEAFF
D gene: .; V gene: TRBV4-1; clone size: .; J gene: TRBJ1-1; CDR3 DNA: TGCGCCAGCAGCCAAGACCTTATGAACACTGAAGCTTTCTTT; CDR3 protein: CASSQDLMNTEAFF
D gene: TRBD1; V gene: TRBV12-5; clone size: .; J gene: TRBJ2-7; CDR3 DNA: TGTGCTAGTGGCCGAGGACAGGGAGCCTACGAGCAGTACTTC; CDR3 protein: CASGRGQGAYEQYF
D gene: TRBD1; V gene: TRBV19; clone size: once; J gene: TRBJ1-1; CDR3 DNA: TGTGCCAGTAGTATGGAGGACAGGAAGAACACTGAAGCTTTCTTT; CDR3 protein: CASSMEDRKNTEAFF
D gene: .; V gene: TRBV9; clone size: .; J gene: TRBJ2-5; CDR3 DNA: TGTGCCAGCAGCGTGTCGGCCGTCCCCTTACAAGAGACCCAGTACTTC; CDR3 protein: CASSVSAVPLQETQYF
D gene: TRBD1; V gene: TRBV7-3; clone size: .; J gene: TRBJ1-1; CDR3 DNA: TGTGCCAGCAGCAAAACGACAGGGGGCTTTACTGAAGCTTTCTTT; CDR3 protein: CASSKTTGGFTEAFF
D gene: TRBD2; V gene: TRBV2; clone size: once; J gene: TRBJ2-1; CDR3 DNA: TGTGCCAGCAGTTATAGCGGGGGGGCCCTCAATGAGCAGTTCTTC; CDR3 protein: CASSYSGGALNEQFF
D gene: TRBD1; V gene: TRBV27; clone size: .; J gene: TRBJ2-7; CDR3 DNA: TGTGCCAGCAGAACAGGGGGGCGCTCCGTCTTAACCTACGAGCAGTACTTC; CDR3 protein: CASRTGGRSVLTYEQYF
D gene: .; V gene: TRBV9; clone size: .; J gene: TRBJ1-1; CDR3 DNA: TGTGCCAGCAGCGTGAGGGGTTCGAACACTGAAGCTTTCTTT; CDR3 protein: CASSVRGSNTEAFF
D gene: .; V gene: TRBV11-2; clone size: few; J gene: TRBJ2-3; CDR3 DNA: TGTGCCAGCAGCACCCGCGGGGAACGCACAGATACGCAGTATTTT; CDR3 protein: CASSTRGERTDTQYF
D gene: .; V gene: TRBV27; clone size: .; J gene: TRBJ1-2; CDR3 DNA: TGTGCCAGCAGCCCTCGCAGGAGTGATGGCTACACCTTC; CDR3 protein: CASSPRRSDGYTF
D gene: TRBD1; V gene: TRBV7-2; clone size: .; J gene: TRBJ1-1; CDR3 DNA: TGTGCCAGCAGCCCTACCGGGATAGGGGGCGCAGCTTTCTTT; CDR3 protein: CASSPTGIGGAAFF
D gene: TRBD1; V gene: TRBV6-6; clone size: .; J gene: TRBJ1-1; CDR3 DNA: TGTGCCAGCAGTTACTTGCAGGGGGCGTCTGAAGCTTTCTTT; CDR3 protein: CASSYLQGASEAFF
D gene: .; V gene: TRBV5-5; clone size: once; J gene: TRBJ1-2; CDR3 DNA: TGTGCCAGCAGCCTGGACATGTCTGTTGGCTACACCTTC; CDR3 protein: CASSLDMSVGYTF
D gene: .; V gene: TRBV4-2; clone size: once; J gene: TRBJ2-6; CDR3 DNA: TGTGCCAGCAGCAGTCGGGCCAACGTCCTGACTTTC; CDR3 protein: CASSSRANVLTF